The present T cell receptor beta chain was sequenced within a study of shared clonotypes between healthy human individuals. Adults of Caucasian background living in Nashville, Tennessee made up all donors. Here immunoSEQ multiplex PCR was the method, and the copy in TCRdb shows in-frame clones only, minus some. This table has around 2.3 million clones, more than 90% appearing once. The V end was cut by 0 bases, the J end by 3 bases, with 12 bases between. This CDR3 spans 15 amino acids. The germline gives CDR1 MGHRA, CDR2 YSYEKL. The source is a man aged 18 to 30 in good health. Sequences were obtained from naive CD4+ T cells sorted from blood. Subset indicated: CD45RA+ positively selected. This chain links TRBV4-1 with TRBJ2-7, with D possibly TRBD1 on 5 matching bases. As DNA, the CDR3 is TGCGCCAGCAGCCAAGATGGGCAGGGTAGCTACGAGCAGTACTTC. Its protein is CASSQDGQGSYEQYF.